This T cell receptor (beta chain) was recorded in a study of T-cell memory formation after mild COVID-19. Study-level information: TCR clusters were mostly donor specific. Study-level results: CD4+ contracting clones lay mainly in CM and EM, CD8+ ones in EMRA. A balance of CD4 and CD8 characterized clones contracting day 15 to 85, whereas later expanders leaned CD4+.

V was shortened by 5 bases and J by 0 bases, with 10 bases between the two germline ends. This CDR3 has 14 residues. It was 5'RACE with constant-segment primers that produced the TCR alpha and TCR beta cDNA libraries, which carried sample barcodes and UMIs. TCRdb re-called the 5' RACE reads with MiXCR, one entry per CDR3 protein. This table holds under 700,000 distinct CDR3 sequences, around 21% found once. On this clonotype: What it recognizes is unknown.

The chain joins TRBV12-3 or TRBV12-4 to TRBJ1-1; D unclear. The specimen was PBMCs or a T cell subset sorted from them (not recorded which). This receptor was obtained from an adult woman who had mild COVID-19 (a few samples of this study predate the infection). Cell type and time point are not known. The DNA for the CDR3 is TGTGCCAGCAGTCCCGGACGGCTGAACACTGAAGCTTTCTTT. It specifies CASSPGRLNTEAFF.